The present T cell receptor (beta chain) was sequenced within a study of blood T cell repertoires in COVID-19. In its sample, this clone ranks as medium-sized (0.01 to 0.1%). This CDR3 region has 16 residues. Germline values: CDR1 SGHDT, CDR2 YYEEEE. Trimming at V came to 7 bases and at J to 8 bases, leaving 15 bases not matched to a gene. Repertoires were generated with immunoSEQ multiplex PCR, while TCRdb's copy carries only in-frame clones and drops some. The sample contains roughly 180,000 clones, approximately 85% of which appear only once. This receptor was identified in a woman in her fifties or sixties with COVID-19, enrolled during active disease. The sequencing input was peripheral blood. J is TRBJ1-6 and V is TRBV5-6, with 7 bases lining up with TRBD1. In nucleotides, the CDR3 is TGTGCCAGCGACGGGGGCCGGACAGGTACCTATTCACCCCTCCACTTT. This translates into CASDGGRTGTYSPLHF.